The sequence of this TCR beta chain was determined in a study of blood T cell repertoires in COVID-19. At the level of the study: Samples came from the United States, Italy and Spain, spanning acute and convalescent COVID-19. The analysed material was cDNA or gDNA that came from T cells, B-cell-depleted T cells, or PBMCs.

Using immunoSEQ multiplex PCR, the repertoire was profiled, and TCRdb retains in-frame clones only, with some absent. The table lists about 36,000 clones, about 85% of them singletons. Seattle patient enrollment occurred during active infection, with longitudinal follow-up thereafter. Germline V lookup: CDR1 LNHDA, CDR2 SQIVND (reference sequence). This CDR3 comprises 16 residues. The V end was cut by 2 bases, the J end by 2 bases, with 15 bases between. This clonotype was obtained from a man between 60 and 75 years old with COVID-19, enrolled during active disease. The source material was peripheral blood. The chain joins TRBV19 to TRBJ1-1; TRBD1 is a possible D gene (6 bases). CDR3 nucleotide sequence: TGTGCCAGTAGTATATCGGGGGGCACAAGAAACACTGAAGCTTTCTTT. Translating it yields CASSISGGTRNTEAFF.